These 27 T cell receptor beta chains share one sample of origin, sequenced in a study of blood T cell repertoires in COVID-19. The assay was immunoSEQ multiplex PCR, and TCRdb's table has in-frame clones only and misses some. Counted here are about 320,000 clones, 85% occurring once; the ten biggest clones make up 1.9%. The sequenced sample was PBMCs or T cells enriched from blood (not recorded which). Receptors originate from a woman in her 30s who had been exposed to COVID-19.

In its sample, this clone was seen once. The V call is TRBV5-6, the J call TRBJ1-1, with 7 bases matching TRBD1. This CDR3 comprises 12 residues. Trimming removed 3 bases from V and 9 bases from J; junction bases left unmatched: 5. Germline-derived CDR1 and CDR2 are SGHDT and YYEEEE. As DNA, the CDR3 is TGTGCCAGCAGCTCAAGGGACAGTAAAGCTTTCTTT. Its translation: CASSSRDSKAFF. Combining the CDR3 with reference TRBV5-6 and TRBJ1-1 gives the whole variable domain DAGVTQSPTHLIKTRGQQVTLRCSPKSGHDTVSWYQQALGQGPQFIFQYYEEEERQRGNFPDRFSGHQFPNYSSELNVNALLLGDSALYLCASSSRDSKAFFGQGTRLTVV.

The V call is TRBV19, the J call TRBJ2-7; TRBD1 is a possible D gene (5 bases). Trimming stripped 3 bases from V and 4 bases from J, with 16 bases between. Germline CDR1 LNHDA, CDR2 SQIVND (reference sequence). The CDR3 extends over 15 amino acids. For the CDR3, the DNA is TGTGCCAGTAGTATCCAACTGGGGCCCACGTACGAGCAGTACTTC. Its protein is CASSIQLGPTYEQYF.

The chain joins TRBV2 to TRBJ1-5; D remains unclear. Between the trimmed V and J ends, which lost 6 bases and 2 bases, there was a span of 14 bases. Germline CDR1 is SNHLY and CDR2 is FYNNEI. This CDR3 has 15 residues. CDR3 in DNA: TGTGCCAGCAGCCAGGAGGCGTATGGCAATCAGCCCCAGCATTTT. As protein: CASSQEAYGNQPQHF.

The chain recombines TRBV6-1 with TRBJ1-2; possibly TRBD1 for D (6 bases). Trimming pared 0 bases from V and 6 bases from J, leaving 14 bases between. From germline, CDR1 is MNHNS and CDR2 SASEGT. This CDR3 is built from 15 residues. The CDR3 nucleotides are TGTGCCAGCAGTGAAGCTAGGGGGGGGCTTAATGGCTACACCTTC. As protein: CASSEARGGLNGYTF.

This clone has a count of ten or more. The V gene is TRBV11-2, the J gene TRBJ1-1; TRBD1 might be the D (6 bases). With 0 bases removed from V and 0 bases from J, the gap between germline ends came to 17 bases. Germline V gene lookup returns CDR1 SGHAT and CDR2 FQNNGV. This CDR3 is built from 18 residues. The CDR3 here is CASSLEESFAGVNTEAFF. For the CDR3, the DNA is TGTGCCAGCAGCTTAGAAGAATCCTTTGCAGGGGTGAACACTGAAGCTTTCTTT.

The V gene is TRBV29-1, the J gene TRBJ1-3; D is possibly TRBD1 (5 bases). V lost 7 bases and J 4 bases, leaving 14 bases between the germline ends. CDR1 is SQVTM and CDR2 is ANQGSEA in the germline V gene. The CDR3 loop spans 13 amino acids. The CDR3 DNA is TGCAGCGCAGAAGGGGTCGCGGGAAACACCATATATTTT. This codes for CSAEGVAGNTIYF. The entire variable domain, with the rest obtained from reference TRBV29-1 and TRBJ1-3, is as follows: SAVISQKPSRDICQRGTSLTIQCQVDSQVTMMFWYRQQPGQSLTLIATANQGSEATYESGFVIDKFPISRPNLTFSTLTVSNMSPEDSSIYLCSAEGVAGNTIYFGEGSWLTVV.

CDR3 region: CALTLLSSYNSPLHF. CDR3 DNA: TGTGCCTTGACACTCCTGAGCTCCTATAATTCACCCCTCCACTTT. V gene TRBV30 combines with J gene TRBJ1-6; D not resolved. Trimming cost V 7 bases and J 0 bases, with 13 bases left between them. CDR1 is GTSNPN, CDR2 SVGIG, per germline (reference sequence). This CDR3 region has 15 residues.

The chain recombines TRBV4-1 with TRBJ2-5; 9 nucleotides match TRBD2. The CDR3 sequence is 14 residues long. Germline CDR1 and CDR2: MGHRA and YSYEKL. The junction had 4 bases not matched to a gene; V was cut back by 5 bases and J by 3 bases. The DNA for the CDR3 is TGCGCCAGCAGCTTAATAGCGGGGGAAGAGACCCAGTACTTC. This translates into CASSLIAGEETQYF.

The J gene is TRBJ2-6, the V gene TRBV4-1, with TRBD1 as a possible D gene (6 bases). The CDR3 runs to 16 residues. V lost 7 bases and J 4 bases, leaving 17 bases between the germline ends. Germline lookup yields CDR1 MGHRA and CDR2 YSYEKL. The DNA for the CDR3 is TGCGCCAGCACCGGGACAAAGCTCTCAGGGGCCAACGTCCTGACTTTC. This encodes CASTGTKLSGANVLTF.

V usage is TRBV5-4 and J usage is TRBJ2-2, with TRBD1 identical over 7 bases. With V trimmed by 0 bases and J by 4 bases, 0 bases remained unmatched. From germline, CDR1 is SGHNT and CDR2 YYREEE (reference sequence). The CDR3 loop spans 14 amino acids. For the CDR3, the DNA is TGTGCCAGCAGCTTGGCAGGGGGCACCGGGGAGCTGTTTTTT. Translated, it gives CASSLAGGTGELFF.

The V call is TRBV7-9, the J call TRBJ2-7, with D tentatively TRBD1 (5 bases). This CDR3 comprises 14 residues. CDR1 and CDR2 (germline): SEHNR, FQNEAQ (reference sequence). V was trimmed by 1 base and J by 3 bases, leaving 10 bases between them. The CDR3, as DNA: TGTGCCAGCAGCTTAGATGGGGCTTACTACGAGCAGTACTTC. The encoded protein is CASSLDGAYYEQYF.

This chain uses TRBV5-5 with TRBJ1-1; a weak D match, TRBD1 (6 bases). Looked up from germline, CDR1 is SGHKS and CDR2 is YYEKEE (reference sequence). The CDR3 is made up of 16 amino acids. V shed 4 bases and J shed 8 bases, with 24 bases lying between them. CDR3 residues: CASSPINGGASVEAFF. CDR3 coding DNA: TGTGCCAGCAGCCCCATAAATGGGGGGGCTAGCGTAGAAGCTTTCTTT. Complete variable domain (other parts from reference TRBV5-5 and TRBJ1-1): DAGVTQSPTHLIKTRGQQVTLRCSPISGHKSVSWYQQVLGQGPQFIFQYYEKEERGRGNFPDRFSARQFPNYSSELNVNALLLGDSALYLCASSPINGGASVEAFFGQGTRLTVV.

The V call is TRBV27, the J call TRBJ2-7, with TRBD2 identical over 15 bases. Germline CDR1 is MNHEY and CDR2 is SMNVEV (reference sequence). CDR3 size: 17 residues. Trimming cost V 6 bases and J 3 bases; bases outside gene matches: 9. The CDR3 DNA follows: TGTGCCAGCAGACGCGGGACTAGCGGGGGGTTTGGCTACGAGCAGTACTTC. Protein: CASRRGTSGGFGYEQYF.

V is TRBV28 and J is TRBJ1-6, with TRBD1 matching over 8 bases. The CDR3 runs 15 residues. The ends lost 4 bases at V and 9 bases at J; junction bases unmatched: 8. Germline assignment: CDR1 MDHEN and CDR2 SYDVKM. The CDR3 loop is CASSSPTGVSSPLHF. The CDR3 DNA follows: TGTGCCAGCAGTTCCCCGACAGGGGTGTCTTCACCCCTCCACTTT.

The chain combines TRBV4-2 with TRBJ2-2; D is unresolved. Germline V gives CDR1 LGHNA, CDR2 YNFKEQ. V was trimmed by 0 bases and J by 9 bases, leaving 14 bases between them. This CDR3 region has 15 residues. For the CDR3, the DNA is TGTGCCAGCAGCCAAGAATCCAGCGCCGTCAGGGAGCTGTTTTTT. Its protein product is CASSQESSAVRELFF.

The rearrangement links TRBV6-2 or TRBV6-3 to TRBJ2-7, with unresolved D. The CDR3 length is 13 residues. The germline gives CDR1 MNHEY, CDR2 SVGEGT. V was pared by 5 bases and J by 2 bases, with 10 bases between. CDR3 residues: CASSNGLTYEQYF. The CDR3 DNA reads as TGTGCCAGCAGTAATGGGCTAACCTACGAGCAGTACTTC.

The CDR3 protein is CARTSVGDGTGELFF. The CDR3 DNA reads TGTGCCCGAACTAGCGTCGGAGATGGAACCGGGGAGCTGTTTTTT. The chain employs TRBV2 and TRBJ2-2, with 7 bases fitting TRBD2. The germline CDR1 and CDR2 sequences are SNHLY and FYNNEI. The CDR3 contains 15 residues. The V gene end was trimmed by 11 bases and the J gene end by 5 bases; junction bases not matched to a gene: 14. The full variable domain, its missing parts supplied by reference TRBV2 and TRBJ2-2, is EPEVTQTPSHQVTQMGQEVILRCVPISNHLYFYWYRQILGQKVEFLVSFYNNEISEKSEIFDDQFSVERPDGSNFTLKIRSTKLEDSAMYFCARTSVGDGTGELFFGEGSRLTVL.

This chain joins TRBV23-1 and TRBJ1-6; D is ambiguous. TRBV23-1 is filed as an ORF, its function uncertain. Trimming pared 7 bases from V and 8 bases from J, leaving 21 bases between. The CDR3 extends over 16 amino acids. The CDR3: CASNWPGPFQDSPLHF. CDR3 bases: TGCGCCAGCAATTGGCCAGGCCCATTCCAGGATTCACCCCTCCACTTT.

A few counts support this clone. The chain combines TRBV23-1 with TRBJ2-7; D is unresolved. TRBV23-1 is an ORF, and what it does is uncertain. CDR3 length equals 13 residues. V was clipped by 4 bases and J by 6 bases, with 13 bases between them. As DNA, the CDR3 is TGCGCCAGCAGTCCACCGAGCTATACCGAGCAGTACTTC. Translating it yields CASSPPSYTEQYF.

The CDR3: CASSLGQQSSYNSPLHF. The CDR3 nucleotides are TGTGCCAGCAGTTTAGGGCAGCAAAGCTCCTATAATTCACCCCTCCACTTT. The chain uses TRBV28 and TRBJ1-6; D is unresolved. The CDR3 loop spans 17 amino acids. CDR1 is MDHEN, CDR2 SYDVKM, per germline. With 2 bases removed from V and 0 bases from J, the gap between germline ends came to 11 bases.

The rearrangement uses TRBV7-2 and TRBJ2-1; 10 bases line up with TRBD2. CDR3 size: 15 residues. The germline V gene has CDR1 SGHTA and CDR2 FQGNSA. V was pared by 5 bases and J by 2 bases, with 3 bases of the junction left unmatched. The CDR3 sequence is CASSPTSGTYNEQFF. The CDR3 DNA follows: TGTGCCAGCAGCCCTACTAGCGGGACCTACAATGAGCAGTTCTTC.

The V call is TRBV4-3, the J call TRBJ1-2, with 10 positions matching TRBD1. The CDR3 totals 19 residues. Germline lookup yields CDR1 LGHNA and CDR2 YSLEER. V lost 3 bases and J lost 5; bases outside the gene matches: 18. CDR3 residues: CASSQANWMTGGLGYGYTF. In nucleotides, the CDR3 is TGCGCCAGCAGCCAGGCTAACTGGATGACAGGGGGCTTAGGGTATGGCTACACCTTC.

The CDR3 protein is CASSSLTGGTEAFF. The CDR3 bases are TGCGCCAGCAGCTCTTTAACAGGGGGCACTGAAGCTTTCTTT. The V gene is TRBV4-3, the J gene TRBJ1-1, with 8 bases that match TRBD1. V shed 5 bases, J shed 4 bases, and the junction held 6 bases outside the gene matches. The germline V gene encodes CDR1 LGHNA and CDR2 YSLEER. There are 14 residues in the CDR3.

The chain has TRBV25-1 and TRBJ1-1; 9 nucleotides line up with TRBD1. The germline CDR1 and CDR2 sequences are MGHDK and SYGVNS. Trimming took 8 bases from V and 2 from J; bases not matched to a gene: 3. The CDR3 extends over 13 amino acids. The CDR3 loop reads CASLGQGNTEAFF. The CDR3 DNA follows: TGTGCCAGCCTGGGACAGGGAAACACTGAAGCTTTCTTT.

V gene TRBV27 combines with J gene TRBJ2-1; D is unresolved. Per the germline V gene, CDR1 is MNHEY and CDR2 is SMNVEV (reference sequence). CDR3 length equals 16 residues. V was trimmed by 7 bases and J by 0 bases, leaving 16 bases between them. CDR3 bases: TGTGCCAGCACTCCCCGACACGGCCGCTCCTACAATGAGCAGTTCTTC. This translates into CASTPRHGRSYNEQFF.

The rearrangement joins TRBV27 to TRBJ1-4; TRBD1 aligns across 9 bases. Germline values: CDR1 MNHEY, CDR2 SMNVEV (reference sequence). The CDR3 length is 15 residues. V trimming: 6 bases; J trimming: 8 bases; junction bases outside the gene matches: 10. CDR3 residues: CASSSITGGREKLFF. The DNA of the CDR3 is TGTGCCAGCAGCTCGATTACAGGGGGCCGGGAAAAACTGTTTTTT.

This clone has a single count. The V and J genes are TRBV5-1 and TRBJ2-5, with a tentative D call TRBD2 (5 bases). With 3 bases removed from V and 1 base from J, the gap between germline ends came to 10 bases. This CDR3 has 14 residues. Germline loops: CDR1 SGHRS, CDR2 YFSETQ. The CDR3 DNA reads TGCGCCAGCAGCTCGGAAGGGAGCCAAGAGACCCAGTACTTC. Protein product: CASSSEGSQETQYF.